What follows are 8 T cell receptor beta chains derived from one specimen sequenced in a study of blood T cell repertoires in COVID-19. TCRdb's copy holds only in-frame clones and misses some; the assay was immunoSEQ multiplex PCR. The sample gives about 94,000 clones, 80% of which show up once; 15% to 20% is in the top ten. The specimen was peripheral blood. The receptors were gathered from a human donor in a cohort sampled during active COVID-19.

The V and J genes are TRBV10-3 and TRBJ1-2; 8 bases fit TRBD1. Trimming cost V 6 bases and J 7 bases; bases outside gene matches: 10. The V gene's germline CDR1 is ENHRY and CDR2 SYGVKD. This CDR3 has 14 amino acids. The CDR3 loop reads CAISTGQGQGGYTF. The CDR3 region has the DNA TGTGCCATCAGCACCGGACAGGGCCAGGGTGGCTACACCTTC.

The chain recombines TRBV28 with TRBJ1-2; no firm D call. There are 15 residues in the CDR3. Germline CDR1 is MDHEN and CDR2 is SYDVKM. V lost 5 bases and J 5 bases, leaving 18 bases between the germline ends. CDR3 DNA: TGTGCCAGCAGTGCCGAGGTGGCAGCTTATTATGGCTACACCTTC. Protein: CASSAEVAAYYGYTF.

The DNA of the CDR3 is TGTGCCTGGAGTGTCGCCTACGAGCAGTACTTC. It is translated as CAWSVAYEQYF. The rearrangement links TRBV30 to TRBJ2-7; D is undetermined. Trimming took off 0 bases at V and 2 bases at J, with 2 bases between the two ends. The CDR3 is 11 amino acids. Germline V gene data show CDR1 as GTSNPN and CDR2 as SVGIG (reference sequence).

The CDR3 coding sequence is TGTGCCAGCAGCCAAGGGGAGCCGAACACTGAAGCTTTCTTT. It specifies CASSQGEPNTEAFF. This chain uses TRBV3-1 (or the pseudogene TRBV3-2) with TRBJ1-1; D is ambiguous. CDR1 and CDR2 from the germline V gene are LGHDT and YNNKEL (reference sequence). The CDR3 has 14 residues. Trimming cost V 1 base and J 1 base, with 7 bases left between them.

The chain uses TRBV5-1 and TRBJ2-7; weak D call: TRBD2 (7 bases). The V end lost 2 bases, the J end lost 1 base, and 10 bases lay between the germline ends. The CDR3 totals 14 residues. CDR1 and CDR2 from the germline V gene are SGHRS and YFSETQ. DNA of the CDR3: TGCGCCAGCAGCTTTGAGGGGGGGTCCTACGAGCAGTACTTC. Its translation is CASSFEGGSYEQYF.

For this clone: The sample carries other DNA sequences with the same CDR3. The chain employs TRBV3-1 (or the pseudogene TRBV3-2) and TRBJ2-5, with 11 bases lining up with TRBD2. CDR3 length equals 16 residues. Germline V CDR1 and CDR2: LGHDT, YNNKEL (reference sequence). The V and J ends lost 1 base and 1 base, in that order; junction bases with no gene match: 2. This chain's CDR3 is CASSQGLAGGQETQYF. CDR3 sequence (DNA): TGTGCCAGCAGCCAAGGGCTAGCGGGGGGCCAAGAGACCCAGTACTTC.

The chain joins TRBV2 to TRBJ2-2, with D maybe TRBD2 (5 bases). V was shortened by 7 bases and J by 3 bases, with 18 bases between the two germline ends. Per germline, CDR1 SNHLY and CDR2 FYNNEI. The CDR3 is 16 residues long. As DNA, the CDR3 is TGTGCCAGCAAGTTCTTGAGCGGAGCGGACACCGGGGAGCTGTTTTTT. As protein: CASKFLSGADTGELFF. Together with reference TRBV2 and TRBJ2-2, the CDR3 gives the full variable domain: EPEVTQTPSHQVTQMGQEVILRCVPISNHLYFYWYRQILGQKVEFLVSFYNNEISEKSEIFDDQFSVERPDGSNFTLKIRSTKLEDSAMYFCASKFLSGADTGELFFGEGSRLTVL.

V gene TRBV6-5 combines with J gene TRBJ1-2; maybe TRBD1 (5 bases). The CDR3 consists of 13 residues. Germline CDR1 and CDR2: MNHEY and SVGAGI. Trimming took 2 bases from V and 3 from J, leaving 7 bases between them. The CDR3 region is CASSYDSHYGYTF. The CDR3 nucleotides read TGTGCCAGCAGTTACGACAGCCACTATGGCTACACCTTC.